The sequence of this TCR beta chain was determined in a study of blood T cell repertoires in COVID-19. In the study overall: The cDNA or gDNA used as material had been derived from T cells, B-cell-depleted T cells, or PBMCs.

Original data processing: By means of reference gene primer amplification, nucleated cell counts were estimated. Method: immunoSEQ multiplex PCR; TCRdb's copy keeps in-frame clones and lacks some. V, J and clone size derive from that table, while D and trimming were established from the DNA sequence. The profile shows 250,000 to 300,000 clones, 80% to 90% of them singletons. The CDR3 is made up of 13 amino acids. Trimming pared 5 bases from V and 4 bases from J, leaving 11 bases between. Germline CDR1 SEHNR, CDR2 FQNEAQ (reference sequence). This receptor was taken from a woman aged 45 to 65 who had recovered from COVID-19. The gene calls are TRBV7-9 and TRBJ1-1; D is unclear. Sequenced material: PBMCs or T cells enriched from blood (not recorded which). CDR3 nucleotide sequence: TGTGCCAGCAGCCTAGTAGAGGGCACTGAAGCTTTCTTT. It translates to CASSLVEGTEAFF.